A selection of T cell receptor beta chains follows, all from one sample in a study of OX40 agonist ivuxolimab in advanced cancers. Data came from immunoSEQ multiplex PCR; TCRdb stores just in-frame clones and leaves some out. The sample contains tens of thousands of clones, 65% to 85% of which appear only once. The specimen was CD4+ or CD8+ T cells sorted from blood, collected in a trial of the OX40 agonist ivuxolimab. The receptor set was obtained from an adult with an advanced solid tumor such as melanoma, head and neck, liver or kidney cancer. Both conserved end residues are part of each CDR3. Each record gives: V gene, J gene, CDR3 protein.

TRBV27,TRBJ1-2,CASSLGPVYGYTF
TRBV6-5,TRBJ1-2,CATGPNYGYTF
TRBV5-1,TRBJ1-1,CASSAARGSDTEAFF
TRBV7-3,TRBJ2-1,CASSSPTSGYNEQFF
TRBV7-9,TRBJ1-1,CASSDQGGITEAFF
TRBV6-4,TRBJ2-2,CASRRHSGGENTGELFF
TRBV7-6,TRBJ2-1,CASSLEVGFDHEQFF
TRBV5-4,TRBJ1-2,CASSLGSGDGYTF
TRBV6-5,TRBJ1-2,CASSEPGLSYGYTF
TRBV5-1,TRBJ2-5,CASSSGEGAGETQYF
TRBV7-9,TRBJ2-1,CASSLTGLIRDEQFF
TRBV7-2,TRBJ2-5,CASSLQRGGQETQYF
TRBV7-9,TRBJ1-2,CASSLEDRVGRYTF
TRBV11-3,TRBJ1-3,CASSPGRVSGNTIYF
TRBV11-1,TRBJ1-1,CASSLLVATEAFF
TRBV9,TRBJ2-1,CASSVIMGGRGNEQFF
TRBV19,TRBJ1-5,CATTPLDGRSNQPQHF
TRBV6-5,TRBJ1-1,CASSSRQNTEAFF
TRBV18,TRBJ2-5,CASSPRQVYQETQYF
TRBV7-2,TRBJ2-1,CASSLMGNEQFF
TRBV7-3,TRBJ1-1,CASSGQANTEAFF
TRBV5-4,TRBJ2-2,CASTTGLADTGELFF
TRBV6-1,TRBJ2-1,CASDGQGRYEQFF
TRBV27,TRBJ2-2,CASSSLRGGGNTGELFF
TRBV11-2,TRBJ2-7,CASSLAGGTKGSSYEQYF
TRBV19,TRBJ2-6,CASSMGDSQSSGANVLTF
TRBV21-1,TRBJ1-5,CASSKDGDRGYSNQPQHF
TRBV30,TRBJ2-7,CAWSVAGYEQYF
TRBV4-1,TRBJ1-1,CASSHVQGNTEAFF
TRBV6-1,TRBJ2-5,CATKGDHETQYF
TRBV6-1,TRBJ1-6,CASNVGRTYNSPLHF
TRBV7-2,TRBJ2-7,CASSLGGLSSYEQYF
TRBV9,TRBJ2-2,CASSPGIFGELFF
TRBV5-4,TRBJ2-1,CASSVDKNGLTYNEQFF
TRBV6-1,TRBJ1-2,CASSRSSYGYTF
TRBV9,TRBJ2-3,CASSVGGGSTDTQYF
TRBV9,TRBJ2-3,CASSVGPYTDTQYF
TRBV11-2,TRBJ2-1,CASSVLRGGLEVNEQFF
TRBV19,TRBJ2-7,CASSFSGLAAKPHGQYF
TRBV11-2,TRBJ1-5,CASSSGGRENQPQHF
TRBV30,TRBJ1-2,CARGGNYGYTF
TRBV30,TRBJ2-5,CAWSVVPQETQYF
TRBV18,TRBJ2-6,CASSPQILDSLLSGANVLTF
TRBV6-1,TRBJ2-7,CASSDRDAYYEQYF
TRBV30,TRBJ1-1,CAAPGAANTEAFF
TRBV7-9,TRBJ1-1,CASSPQKESSEAFF
TRBV27,TRBJ1-2,CASSFTENYGYTF
TRBV6-1,TRBJ2-2,CASRQGANTGELFF
TRBV7-9,TRBJ2-3,CASSPGSTQYF
TRBV10-1,TRBJ2-1,CASSTGQNNEQFF
TRBV5-1,TRBJ2-3,CASSLAVDTDTQYF
TRBV5-6,TRBJ2-3,CASRQRGEGTQYF
TRBV29-1,TRBJ2-1,CSGRVGTGAYNEQFF